This T cell receptor beta chain was profiled in a study of cytomegalovirus exposure and HLA in healthy donors. Study-level results: A further, later analysis showed that HLA-associated TCR beta chains (compared with equally common others) were more clonally expanded. Most TCR sequences were uncommon, yet certain public TCRs appeared in many donors. Exclusion as indistinguishable affected some V segments, including TRBV6-2 and TRBV6-3. Later analysis demonstrated an association between a missense DCLRE1C variant and TCR beta V- and J-gene trimming.

Details on this clone: Antigen unknown.

The primer mix had 60 Vbeta and 13 Jbeta primers. The repertoire was sequenced with immunoSEQ multiplex PCR; TCRdb's copy has only in-frame clones and lacks some. The table records 110,000 to 150,000 clones, 84% of them present only once. Germline-derived CDR1 and CDR2 are MNHEY and SMNVEV (reference sequence). The CDR3 contains 16 residues. Trimming at V came to 5 bases and at J to 1 base, leaving 11 bases not matched to a gene. Material for sequencing was PBMCs. The sequence was collected from a boy under 10 years old in good health and CMV-seronegative. The rearrangement uses TRBV27 and TRBJ2-7, with 7 positions matching TRBD1. CDR3 protein: CASSSKGAHLSYEQYF. CDR3 coding DNA: TGTGCCAGCAGTAGCAAGGGGGCTCACTTGTCCTACGAGCAGTACTTC.